Listed below are T cell receptor beta chains from one sample, sequenced in a study of blood T cells in healthy people across ages. TCRdb re-called the 5' RACE reads with MiXCR, one entry per CDR3 protein. The data hold under 1,000,000 distinct CDR3 sequences, with 35% to 40% observed a single time. The sample consisted of blood. The source is a young man in good health. Each CDR3 is given with its conserved first and last residue. D genes are given only for firm matches. Clone size is stated in some rows and not others, as once, few, many or a class when expanded.

d_call	clone_size	j_call	cdr3_length	v_call	cdr3_nt	cdr3_aa
NA	NA	TRBJ1-5	13	TRBV2	TGTGCCACCAGACTCACTAGCAATCAGCCCCAGCATTTT	CATRLTSNQPQHF
TRBD1	many	TRBJ1-2	16	TRBV20-1	TGCAGTGCTAGAGATACAGGGGGCTCCCGACTTTATGGCTACACCTTC	CSARDTGGSRLYGYTF
NA	few	TRBJ1-1	15	TRBV19	TGTGCCAGTACCGGGGCAGCGATTATGAACACTGAAGCTTTCTTT	CASTGAAIMNTEAFF
NA	NA	TRBJ1-1	13	TRBV2	TGTGCCAGCAGGCATGACGGGAACACTGAAGCTTTCTTT	CASRHDGNTEAFF
NA	NA	TRBJ2-7	15	TRBV20-1	TGCAGTGCTAGAAAAGGGGCCTCCGAGACGAATGAGCAGTACTTC	CSARKGASETNEQYF
NA	NA	TRBJ1-5	15	TRBV20-1	TGCGGTGCTAGAGATTGGCGGGCGAGCAATCAGCCCCAGCATTTT	CGARDWRASNQPQHF
TRBD1	NA	TRBJ2-2	15	TRBV12-3/TRBV12-4	TGTGCCAGCAGTTCCCGGACAGGGGGCACCGGGGAGCTGTTTTTT	CASSSRTGGTGELFF
NA	NA	TRBJ1-2	17	TRBV11-2	TGTGCCAGCAGCTTAGGTACGGGCCCCGAAGCCCGCTATGGCTACACCTTC	CASSLGTGPEARYGYTF
NA	NA	TRBJ1-1	12	TRBV9	TGTGCCAGCAGCGTCGGACCGATTGAAGCTTTCTTT	CASSVGPIEAFF
TRBD1	NA	TRBJ1-5	19	TRBV7-8	TGTGCCAGCAGCTTAGTAGGCAGGGGGCGTTTTGTGGGCAATCAGCCCCAGCATTTT	CASSLVGRGRFVGNQPQHF
TRBD2	few	TRBJ2-1	18	TRBV3-1	TGTGCCAGCAGCCAACTTTTTCGGGGGGGGCGTTCCTACAATGAGCAGTTCTTC	CASSQLFRGGRSYNEQFF
NA	once	TRBJ1-3	14	TRBV15	TGTGCCACCAGCGGTACTGGGCGGGGAAACACCATATATTTT	CATSGTGRGNTIYF
NA	many	TRBJ2-1	14	TRBV15	TGTGCCACCAGCAGACGTGCCGGAATAGATGAGCAGTTCTTC	CATSRRAGIDEQFF
NA	few	TRBJ2-7	14	TRBV25-1	TGTGCCAGCAGTGACCTCCGACCATCCTACGAGCAGTACTTC	CASSDLRPSYEQYF
TRBD1	once	TRBJ2-1	15	TRBV20-1	TGCAGTGCTAGAGATGGGACAGCACCCTACAATGAGCAGTTCTTC	CSARDGTAPYNEQFF
NA	NA	TRBJ2-7	14	TRBV5-4	TGTGCCAGCAGCTTGCCCGGGGGTCACAATGAGCAGTACTTC	CASSLPGGHNEQYF
NA	NA	TRBJ1-1	16	TRBV15	TGTGCCACCAGCAGAGATCCGGACAGTTCGAACACTGAAGCTTTCTTT	CATSRDPDSSNTEAFF